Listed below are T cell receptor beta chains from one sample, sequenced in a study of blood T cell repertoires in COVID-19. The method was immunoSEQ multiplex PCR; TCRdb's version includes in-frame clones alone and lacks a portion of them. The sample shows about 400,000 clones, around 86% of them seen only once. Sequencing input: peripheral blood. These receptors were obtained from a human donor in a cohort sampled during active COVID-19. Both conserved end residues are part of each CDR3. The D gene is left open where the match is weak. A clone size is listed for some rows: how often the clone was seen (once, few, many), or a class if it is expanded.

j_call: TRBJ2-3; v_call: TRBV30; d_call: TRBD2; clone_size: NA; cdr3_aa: CAWSVKTSGGTDTQYF; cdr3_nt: TGTGCCTGGAGTGTAAAGACTAGCGGGGGCACAGATACGCAGTATTTT
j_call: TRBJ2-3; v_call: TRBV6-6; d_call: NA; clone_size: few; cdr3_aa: CASSPDGASTDTQYF; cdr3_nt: TGTGCCAGCAGCCCCGATGGAGCTAGCACAGATACGCAGTATTTT
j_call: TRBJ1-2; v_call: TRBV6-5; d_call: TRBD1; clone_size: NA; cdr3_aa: CASAQTGDPFYGYTF; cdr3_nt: TGTGCCAGCGCTCAAACAGGGGATCCTTTCTATGGCTACACCTTC
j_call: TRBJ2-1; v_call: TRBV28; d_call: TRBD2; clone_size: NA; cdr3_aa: CASSLGGRGGNEQFF; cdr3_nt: TGTGCCAGCAGTTTAGGCGGGAGGGGGGGCAATGAGCAGTTCTTC
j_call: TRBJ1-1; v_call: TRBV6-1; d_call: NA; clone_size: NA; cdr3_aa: CASSDPYQGGTEAFF; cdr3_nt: TGTGCCAGCAGTGACCCATACCAGGGAGGCACTGAAGCTTTCTTT
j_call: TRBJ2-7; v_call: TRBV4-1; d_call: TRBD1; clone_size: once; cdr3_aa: CASSHGTGKHEQYF; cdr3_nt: TGCGCCAGCAGCCACGGGACAGGGAAACACGAGCAGTACTTC
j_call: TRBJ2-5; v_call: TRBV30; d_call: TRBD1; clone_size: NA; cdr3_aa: CAWSSTGVETQYF; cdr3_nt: TGTGCCTGGAGTTCTACAGGGGTCGAGACCCAGTACTTC
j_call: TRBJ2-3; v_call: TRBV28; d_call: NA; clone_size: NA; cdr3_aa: CASSTPGTQYF; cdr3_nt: TGTGCCAGCAGCACTCCAGGTACGCAGTATTTT
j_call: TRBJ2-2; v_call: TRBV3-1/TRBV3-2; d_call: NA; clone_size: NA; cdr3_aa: CASSQDRGTGELFF; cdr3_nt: TGTGCCAGCAGCCAAGATAGAGGGACCGGGGAGCTGTTTTTT
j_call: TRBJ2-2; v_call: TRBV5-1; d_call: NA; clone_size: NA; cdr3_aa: CASNQGRTQNFLNTGELFF; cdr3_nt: TGCGCCAGCAATCAAGGACGGACTCAGAACTTTCTGAACACCGGGGAGCTGTTTTTT
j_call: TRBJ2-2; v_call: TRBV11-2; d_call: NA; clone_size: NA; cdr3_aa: CASSLEDYPRGELFF; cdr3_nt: TGTGCCAGCAGTCTAGAGGACTATCCTAGGGGGGAGCTGTTTTTT
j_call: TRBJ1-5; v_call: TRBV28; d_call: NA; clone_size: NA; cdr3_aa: CASSTQAGDQPQHF; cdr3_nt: TGTGCCAGCAGTACCCAAGCAGGGGATCAGCCCCAGCATTTT
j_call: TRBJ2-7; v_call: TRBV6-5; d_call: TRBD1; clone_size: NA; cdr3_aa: CASSYDQGTGFFEQYF; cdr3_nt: TGTGCCAGCAGTTACGATCAAGGGACAGGGTTTTTCGAGCAGTACTTC
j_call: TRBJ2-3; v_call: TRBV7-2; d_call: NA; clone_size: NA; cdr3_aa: CASSLGGTSTDTQYF; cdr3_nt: TGTGCCAGCAGCTTAGGCGGAACTAGCACAGATACGCAGTATTTT
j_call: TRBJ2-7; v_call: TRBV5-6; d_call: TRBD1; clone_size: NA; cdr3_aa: CASSRDRGRYEQYF; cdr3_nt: TGTGCCAGCAGCCGGGACAGGGGGCGGTACGAGCAGTACTTC
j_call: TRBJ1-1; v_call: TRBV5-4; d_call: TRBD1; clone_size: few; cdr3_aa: CASSSQGAGNTEAFF; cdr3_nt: TGTGCCAGCAGCTCACAGGGGGCGGGGAACACTGAAGCTTTCTTT
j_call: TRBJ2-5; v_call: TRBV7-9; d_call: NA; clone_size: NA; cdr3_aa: CASSFGRNRGETQYF; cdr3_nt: TGTGCCAGCAGCTTTGGGAGGAACCGGGGAGAGACCCAGTACTTC
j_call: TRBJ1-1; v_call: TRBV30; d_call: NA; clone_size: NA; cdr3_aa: CAWSQQNTEAFF; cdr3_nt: TGTGCCTGGAGTCAACAGAACACTGAAGCTTTCTTT
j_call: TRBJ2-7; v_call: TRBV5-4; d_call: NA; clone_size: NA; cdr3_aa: CASSPDSPVGEQYF; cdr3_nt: TGTGCCAGCAGCCCAGATAGCCCAGTAGGCGAGCAGTACTTC
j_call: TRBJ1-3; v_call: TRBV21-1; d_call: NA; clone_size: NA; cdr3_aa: CASSKNPVVGQSSINSGNTIYF; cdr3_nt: TGTGCCAGCAGCAAAAACCCCGTCGTTGGACAGAGCTCCATCAACTCTGGAAACACCATATATTTT
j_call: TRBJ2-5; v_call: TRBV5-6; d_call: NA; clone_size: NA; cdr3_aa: CASSLAGPQTQYF; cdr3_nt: TGTGCCAGCAGCTTGGCAGGGCCCCAGACCCAGTACTTC
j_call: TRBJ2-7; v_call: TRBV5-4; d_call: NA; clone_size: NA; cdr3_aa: CASSLDRASASRSYEQYF; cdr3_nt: TGTGCCAGCAGCTTGGACCGGGCGTCGGCTAGCCGGTCCTACGAGCAGTACTTC
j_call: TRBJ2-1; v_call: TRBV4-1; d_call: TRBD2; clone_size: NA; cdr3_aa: CASSQDWASGDLNYNEQFF; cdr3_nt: TGCGCCAGCAGCCAAGATTGGGCTAGCGGGGACTTGAACTACAATGAGCAGTTCTTC
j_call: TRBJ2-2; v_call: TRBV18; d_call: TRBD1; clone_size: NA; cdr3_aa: CASSPQGAGTGELFF; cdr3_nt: TGTGCCAGCTCACCACAGGGGGCAGGAACCGGGGAGCTGTTTTTT
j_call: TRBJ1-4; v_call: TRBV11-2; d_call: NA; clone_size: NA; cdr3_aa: CASSFGAGTNEKLFF; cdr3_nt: TGTGCCAGCAGCTTTGGGGCGGGGACTAATGAAAAACTGTTTTTT
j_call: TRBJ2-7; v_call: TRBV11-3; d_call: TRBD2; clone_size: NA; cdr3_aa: CASRLGGGYEQYF; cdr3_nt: TGTGCCAGCAGACTTGGGGGGGGCTACGAGCAGTACTTC
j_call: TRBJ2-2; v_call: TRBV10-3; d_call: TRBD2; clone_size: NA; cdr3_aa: CAISEGLAGTGELFF; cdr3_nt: TGTGCCATCAGTGAGGGACTAGCAGGCACCGGGGAGCTGTTTTTT
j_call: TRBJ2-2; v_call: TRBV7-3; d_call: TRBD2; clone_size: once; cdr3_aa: CASSSRGGAGTGELFF; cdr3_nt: TGTGCCAGCAGCTCCCGGGGGGGGGCCGGCACCGGGGAGCTGTTTTTT
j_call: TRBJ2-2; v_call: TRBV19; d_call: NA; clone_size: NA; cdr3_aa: CASSIDRDSGELFF; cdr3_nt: TGTGCCAGTAGTATAGACAGGGATAGCGGGGAGCTGTTTTTT
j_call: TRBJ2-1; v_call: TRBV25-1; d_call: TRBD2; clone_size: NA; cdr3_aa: CASSEPAGVMFF; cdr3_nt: TGTGCCAGCAGTGAGCCAGCGGGAGTCATGTTCTTC
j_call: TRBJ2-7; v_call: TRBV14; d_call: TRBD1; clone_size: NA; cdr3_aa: CASSPGQGYEQYF; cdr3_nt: TGTGCCAGCAGCCCAGGACAGGGCTACGAGCAGTACTTC